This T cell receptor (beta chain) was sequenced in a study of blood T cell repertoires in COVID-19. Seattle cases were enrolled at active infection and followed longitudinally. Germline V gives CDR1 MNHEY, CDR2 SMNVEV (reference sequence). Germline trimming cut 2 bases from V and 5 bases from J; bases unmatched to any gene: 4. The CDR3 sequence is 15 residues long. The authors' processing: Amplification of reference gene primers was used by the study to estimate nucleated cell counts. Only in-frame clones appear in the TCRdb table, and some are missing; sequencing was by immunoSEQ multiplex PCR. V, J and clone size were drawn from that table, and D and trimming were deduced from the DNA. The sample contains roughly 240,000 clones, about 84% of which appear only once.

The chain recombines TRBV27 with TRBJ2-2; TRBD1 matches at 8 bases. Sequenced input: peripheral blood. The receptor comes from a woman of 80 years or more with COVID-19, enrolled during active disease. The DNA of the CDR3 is TGTGCCAGCAGTTTAAGGACAGGGAAAACCGGGGAGCTGTTTTTT. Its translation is CASSLRTGKTGELFF.